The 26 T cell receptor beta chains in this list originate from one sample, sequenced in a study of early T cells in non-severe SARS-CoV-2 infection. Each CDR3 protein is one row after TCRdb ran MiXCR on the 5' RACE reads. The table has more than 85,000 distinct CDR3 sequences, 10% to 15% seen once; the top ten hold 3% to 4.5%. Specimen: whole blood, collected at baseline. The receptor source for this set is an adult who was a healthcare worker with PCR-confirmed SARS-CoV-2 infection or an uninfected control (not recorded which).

The CDR3, as DNA: TGCGCCAGCAGCCCCCGGAGGACAGATGCAACTAATGAAAAACTGTTTTTT. Encoded protein: CASSPRRTDATNEKLFF. The chain recombines TRBV4-1 with TRBJ1-4, with a possible D match to TRBD1 (6 bases). The CDR3 has 17 residues. Germline V gene sequence: CDR1 MGHRA, CDR2 YSYEKL. V was trimmed by 4 bases and J by 0 bases, leaving 15 bases between them.

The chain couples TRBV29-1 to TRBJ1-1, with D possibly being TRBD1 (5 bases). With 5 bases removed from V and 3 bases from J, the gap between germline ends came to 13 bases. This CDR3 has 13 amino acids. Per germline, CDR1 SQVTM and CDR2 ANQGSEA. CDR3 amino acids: CSVLSGYDTEAFF. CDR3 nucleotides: TGCAGCGTTTTATCAGGGTATGACACTGAAGCTTTCTTT.

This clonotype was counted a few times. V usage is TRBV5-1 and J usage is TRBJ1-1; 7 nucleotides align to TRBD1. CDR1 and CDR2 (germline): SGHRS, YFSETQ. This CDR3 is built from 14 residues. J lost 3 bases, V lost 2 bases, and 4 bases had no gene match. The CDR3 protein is CASSFAQGDTEAFF. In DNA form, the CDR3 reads TGCGCCAGCAGCTTCGCTCAGGGGGACACTGAAGCTTTCTTT. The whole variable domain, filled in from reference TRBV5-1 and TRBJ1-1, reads KAGVTQTPRYLIKTRGQQVTLSCSPISGHRSVSWYQQTPGQGLQFLFEYFSETQRNKGNFPGRFSGRQFSNSRSEMNVSTLELGDSALYLCASSFAQGDTEAFFGQGTRLTVV.

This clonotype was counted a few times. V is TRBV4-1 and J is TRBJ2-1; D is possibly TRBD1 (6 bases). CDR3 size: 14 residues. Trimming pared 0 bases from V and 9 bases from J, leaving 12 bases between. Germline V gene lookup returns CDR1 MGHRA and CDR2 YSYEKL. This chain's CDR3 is CASSQEARGGEQFF. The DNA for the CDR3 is TGCGCCAGCAGCCAAGAAGCACGAGGGGGTGAGCAGTTCTTC.

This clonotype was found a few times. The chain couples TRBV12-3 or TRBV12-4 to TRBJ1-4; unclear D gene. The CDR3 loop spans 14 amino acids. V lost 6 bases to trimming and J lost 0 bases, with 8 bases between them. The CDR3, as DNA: TGTGCCAGCAGCAAACTGGCAACTAATGAAAAACTGTTTTTT. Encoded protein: CASSKLATNEKLFF.

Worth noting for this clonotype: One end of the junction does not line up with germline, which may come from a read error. The CDR3 bases are TGTGCCAGCAGCTCCTCTGAAAACACCATATATTTT. Protein sequence: CASSSSENTIYF. The chain has TRBV28 and TRBJ1-3; D remains unclear. Germline V lookup: CDR1 MDHEN, CDR2 SYDVKM. The CDR3 sequence is 12 residues long.

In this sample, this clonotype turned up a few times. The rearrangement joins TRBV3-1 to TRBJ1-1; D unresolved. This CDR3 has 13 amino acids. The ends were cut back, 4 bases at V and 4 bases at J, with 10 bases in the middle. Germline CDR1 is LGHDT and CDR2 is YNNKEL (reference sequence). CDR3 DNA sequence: TGTGCCAGCAGCCCTAGTCAGGTCACTGAAGCTTTCTTT. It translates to CASSPSQVTEAFF.

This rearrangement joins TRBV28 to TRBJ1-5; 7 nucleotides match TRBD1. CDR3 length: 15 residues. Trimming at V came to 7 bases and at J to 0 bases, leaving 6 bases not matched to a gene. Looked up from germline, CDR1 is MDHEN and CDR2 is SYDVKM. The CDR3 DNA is TGTGCCAGCAAGGAGGGGGCTTATAGCAATCAGCCCCAGCATTTT. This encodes CASKEGAYSNQPQHF.

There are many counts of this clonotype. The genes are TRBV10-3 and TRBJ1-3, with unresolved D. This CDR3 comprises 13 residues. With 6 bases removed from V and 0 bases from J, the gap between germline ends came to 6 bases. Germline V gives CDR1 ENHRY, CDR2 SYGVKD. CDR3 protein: CAISRSSGNTIYF. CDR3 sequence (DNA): TGTGCCATCAGCCGGAGCTCTGGAAACACCATATATTTT.

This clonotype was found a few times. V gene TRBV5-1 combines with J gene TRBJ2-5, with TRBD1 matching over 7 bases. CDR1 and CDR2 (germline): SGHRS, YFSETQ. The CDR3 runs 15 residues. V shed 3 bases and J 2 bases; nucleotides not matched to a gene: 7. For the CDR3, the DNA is TGCGCCAGCAGCTCCGGGACAGCCCGGCAAGAGACCCAGTACTTC. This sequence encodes CASSSGTARQETQYF.

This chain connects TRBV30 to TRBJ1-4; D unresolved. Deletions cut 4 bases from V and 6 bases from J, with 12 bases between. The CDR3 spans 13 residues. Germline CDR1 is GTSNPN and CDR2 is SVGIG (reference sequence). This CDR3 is CAWTPRVDEKLFF. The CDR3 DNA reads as TGTGCCTGGACCCCTAGGGTGGATGAAAAACTGTTTTTT.

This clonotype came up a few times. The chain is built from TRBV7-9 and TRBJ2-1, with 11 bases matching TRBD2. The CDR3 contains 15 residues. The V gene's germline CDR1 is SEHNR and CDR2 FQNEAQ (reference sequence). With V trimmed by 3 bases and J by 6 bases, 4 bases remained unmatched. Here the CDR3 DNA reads TGTGCCAGCAGCTTGGTAGCGGGGGGGCCCAATGAGCAGTTCTTC. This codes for CASSLVAGGPNEQFF.

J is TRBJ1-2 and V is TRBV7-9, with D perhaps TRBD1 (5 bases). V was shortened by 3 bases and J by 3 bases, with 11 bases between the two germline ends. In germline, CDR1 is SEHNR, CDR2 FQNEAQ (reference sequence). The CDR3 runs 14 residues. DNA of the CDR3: TGTGCCAGCAGCTTTGCAGGGTCAGACTATGGCTACACCTTC. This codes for CASSFAGSDYGYTF.

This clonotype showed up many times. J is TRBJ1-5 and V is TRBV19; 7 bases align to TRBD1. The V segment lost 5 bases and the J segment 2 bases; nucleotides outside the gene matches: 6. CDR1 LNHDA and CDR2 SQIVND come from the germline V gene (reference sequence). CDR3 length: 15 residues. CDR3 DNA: TGTGCCAGTAGTGTACAGGGGCTGGGCAATCAGCCCCAGCATTTT. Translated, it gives CASSVQGLGNQPQHF.

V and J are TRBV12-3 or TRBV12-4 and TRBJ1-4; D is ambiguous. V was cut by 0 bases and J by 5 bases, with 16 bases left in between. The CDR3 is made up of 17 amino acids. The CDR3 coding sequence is TGTGCCAGCAGTTTAGCGGGAGGGAGCGGGCGAAATGAAAAACTGTTTTTT. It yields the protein CASSLAGGSGRNEKLFF.

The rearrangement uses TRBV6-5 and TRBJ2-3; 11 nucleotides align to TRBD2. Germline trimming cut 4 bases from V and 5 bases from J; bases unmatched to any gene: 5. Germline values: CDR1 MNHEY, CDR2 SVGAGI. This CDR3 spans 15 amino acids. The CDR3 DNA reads TGTGCCAGCAGTTTTCTAGCGGGGGGCCGAGATACGCAGTATTTT. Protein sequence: CASSFLAGGRDTQYF.

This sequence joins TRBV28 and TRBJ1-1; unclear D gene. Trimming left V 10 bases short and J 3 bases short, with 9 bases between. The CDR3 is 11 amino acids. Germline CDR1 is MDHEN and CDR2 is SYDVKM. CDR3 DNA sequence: TGTGCCACCCGACGGTACACTGAAGCTTTCTTT. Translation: CATRRYTEAFF. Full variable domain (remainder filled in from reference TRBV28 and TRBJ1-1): DVKVTQSSRYLVKRTGEKVFLECVQDMDHENMFWYRQDPGLGLRLIYFSYDVKMKEKGDIPEGYSVSREKKERFSLILESASTNQTSMYLCATRRYTEAFFGQGTRLTVV.

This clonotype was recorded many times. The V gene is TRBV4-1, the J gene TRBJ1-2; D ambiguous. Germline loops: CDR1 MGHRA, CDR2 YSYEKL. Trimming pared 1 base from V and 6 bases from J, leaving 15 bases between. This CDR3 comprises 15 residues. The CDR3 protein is CASSQGWAVRDGYTF. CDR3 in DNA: TGCGCCAGCAGCCAAGGTTGGGCGGTAAGGGATGGCTACACCTTC.

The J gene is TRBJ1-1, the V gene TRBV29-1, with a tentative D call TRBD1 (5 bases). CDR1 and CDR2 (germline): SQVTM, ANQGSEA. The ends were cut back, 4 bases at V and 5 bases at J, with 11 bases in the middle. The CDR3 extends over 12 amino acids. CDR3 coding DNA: TGCAGCGTTGTCCCGGGGGGGACTGAAGCTTTCTTT. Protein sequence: CSVVPGGTEAFF.

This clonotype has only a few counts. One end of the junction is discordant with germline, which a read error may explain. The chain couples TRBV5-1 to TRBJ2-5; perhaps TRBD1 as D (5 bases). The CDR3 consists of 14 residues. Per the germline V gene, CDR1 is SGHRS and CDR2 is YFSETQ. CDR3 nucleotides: TGCGCCAGCAGCATCATTCAGGGCCAAAAGACCCAGTACTTC. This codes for CASSIIQGQKTQYF.

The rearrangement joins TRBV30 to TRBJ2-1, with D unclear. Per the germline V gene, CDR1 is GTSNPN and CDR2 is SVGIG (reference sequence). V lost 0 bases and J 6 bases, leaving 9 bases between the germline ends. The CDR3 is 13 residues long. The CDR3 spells CAWSVLTFNEQFF. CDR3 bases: TGTGCCTGGAGTGTCCTGACATTCAATGAGCAGTTCTTC.

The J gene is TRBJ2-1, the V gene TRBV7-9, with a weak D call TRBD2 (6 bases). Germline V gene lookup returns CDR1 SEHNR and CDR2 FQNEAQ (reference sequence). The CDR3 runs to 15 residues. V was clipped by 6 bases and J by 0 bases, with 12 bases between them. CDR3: CASSVRGNSYNEQFF. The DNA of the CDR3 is TGTGCCAGCAGTGTTCGGGGGAACTCCTACAATGAGCAGTTCTTC.

CDR3 sequence reads: CASSPISYGYTF. The CDR3 DNA reads TGTGCCAGCAGCCCGATTTCCTATGGCTACACCTTC. The chain joins TRBV7-9 to TRBJ1-2; D is ambiguous. The CDR3 runs to 12 residues. From germline, CDR1 is SEHNR and CDR2 FQNEAQ (reference sequence). The V and J ends lost 5 bases and 4 bases respectively, with 8 bases between them.

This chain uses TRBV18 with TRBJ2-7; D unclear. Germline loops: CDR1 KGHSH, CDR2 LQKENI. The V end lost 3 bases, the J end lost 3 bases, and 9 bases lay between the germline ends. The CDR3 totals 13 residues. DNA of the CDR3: TGTGCCAGCTCACCCCGATCCTACTACGAGCAGTACTTC. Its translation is CASSPRSYYEQYF.

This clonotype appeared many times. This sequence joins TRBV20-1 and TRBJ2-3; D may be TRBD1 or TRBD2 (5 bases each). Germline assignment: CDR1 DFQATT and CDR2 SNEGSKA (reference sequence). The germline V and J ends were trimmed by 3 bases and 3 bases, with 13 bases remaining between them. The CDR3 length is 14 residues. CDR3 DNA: TGCAGTGCTAGGGAGAGGGGTCTTACAGATACGCAGTATTTT. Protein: CSARERGLTDTQYF.

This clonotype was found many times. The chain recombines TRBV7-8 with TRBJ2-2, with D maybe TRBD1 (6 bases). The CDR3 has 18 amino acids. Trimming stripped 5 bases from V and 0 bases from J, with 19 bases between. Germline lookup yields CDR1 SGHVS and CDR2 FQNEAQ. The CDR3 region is CASSPRGGTAPNTGELFF. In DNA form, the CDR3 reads TGTGCCAGCAGCCCCCGAGGGGGAACAGCGCCGAACACCGGGGAGCTGTTTTTT.